The T cell receptor (beta chain) described here comes from a study of kidney transplant recipient with SARS-CoV-2 infection. This clonotype was counted at least ten times. In TCRdb, the reads were re-called with MiXCR into one record per CDR3 protein. The sample shows roughly 250,000 distinct CDR3 sequences, 25% to 30% of them seen only once. This CDR3 spans 17 amino acids. CDR1 and CDR2 from the germline V gene are MNHGY and SAAAGT. Trimming took off 5 bases at V and 4 bases at J, with 23 bases between the two ends. The chain is built from TRBV6-8 and TRBJ1-2; no clear D. This TCR was sampled from a male patient aged 30 to 40 who had COVID-19 and was a kidney transplant recipient. These T cells may partly come from the graft donor. Sequencing was performed on a blood sample, taken at baseline and between days 110 and 120 from a kidney transplant recipient. CDR3 amino acids: CASSEMRRSRKTYGYTF. CDR3 sequence (DNA): TGTGCCAGCAGTGAAATGCGACGCTCTAGAAAGACCTATGGCTACACCTTC.